The clone carrying this T cell receptor beta chain was detected many times. Its antigen is undetermined. The sequenced fragment ends 3 residues before the CDR3 boundary, so the rest is inferred from the germline J gene. This entry is derived from a study of T cell clonality in common variable immunodeficiency. CVID and control samples used equivalent genomic DNA input. The table came from immunoSEQ multiplex PCR; TCRdb's copy has only in-frame clones and leaves some out. The sample shows 30,000 to 40,000 clones, no singletons; the ten largest hold 6.5% to 8%. General study findings and limits: Authors noted CVID clonality's cause needs subpopulation repertoire sequencing. Fewer deletions and N-nucleotide insertions were reportedly seen in common variable immunodeficiency TCR beta sequences.

The germline V gene has CDR1 MNHEY and CDR2 SVGEGT. Trimming took 3 bases from V and 3 from J, leaving 18 bases between them. The CDR3 runs to 17 residues. The sequencing input was peripheral blood mononuclear cells. This clonotype was obtained from a human donor with common variable immunodeficiency. V and J are TRBV6-2 or TRBV6-3 and TRBJ1-5; unclear D gene. The DNA read from the CDR3 is TGTGCCAGCAGTTATCCCCCCGCGCAGGCTAACAATCAGCCC. This translates into CASSYPPAQANNQP. The entire CDR3 sequence reads CASSYPPAQANNQPQHF.